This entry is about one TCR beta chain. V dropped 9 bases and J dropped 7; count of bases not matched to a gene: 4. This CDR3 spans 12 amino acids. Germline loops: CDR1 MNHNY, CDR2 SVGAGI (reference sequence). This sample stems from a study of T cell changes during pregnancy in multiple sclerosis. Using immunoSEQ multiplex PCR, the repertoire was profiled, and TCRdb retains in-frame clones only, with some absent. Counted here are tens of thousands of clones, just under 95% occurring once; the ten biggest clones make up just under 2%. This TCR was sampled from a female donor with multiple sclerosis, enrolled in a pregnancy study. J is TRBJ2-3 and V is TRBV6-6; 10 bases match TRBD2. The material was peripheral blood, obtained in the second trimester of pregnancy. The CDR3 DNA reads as TGTGCCAGTTCTAGCGGGGGTAATACGCAGTATTTT. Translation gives CASSSGGNTQYF.